One and the same sample provided the 25 T cell receptor beta chains below, sequenced in a study of blood T cell repertoires in COVID-19. The protocol was immunoSEQ multiplex PCR, while the TCRdb copy is restricted to in-frame clones and leaves out a portion. The data show about 97,000 clones, more than 75% seen once. Specimen: peripheral blood. The receptors were sampled from a human donor in a cohort sampled during active COVID-19.

The V call is TRBV11-2, the J call TRBJ2-7; 11 bases fit TRBD1. V was pared by 5 bases and J by 0 bases, with 6 bases of the junction left unmatched. The CDR3 is 16 residues long. Germline V CDR1 and CDR2: SGHAT, FQNNGV. In DNA, the CDR3 is TGTGCCAGCAGCCTACTGGGACAGGGGGGCTCCTACGAGCAGTACTTC. This translates into CASSLLGQGGSYEQYF.

The chain combines TRBV7-9 with TRBJ1-2; the match to TRBD1 covers 7 bases. Germline V lookup: CDR1 SEHNR, CDR2 FQNEAQ (reference sequence). Unmatched junction bases numbered 19, after V lost 5 bases and J lost 4 bases. CDR3 size: 18 residues. The CDR3 coding sequence is TGTGCCAGCAGCCTAAGGGAACTACCGGGACAGTCCTCCTATGGCTACACCTTC. This translates into CASSLRELPGQSSYGYTF.

The chain couples TRBV28 to TRBJ2-1; D ambiguous. The CDR3 length is 10 residues. Germline loops: CDR1 MDHEN, CDR2 SYDVKM. The V gene lost 6 bases and the J gene lost 7 bases, with 4 bases spanning the gap. CDR3: CASSHNEQFF. The CDR3 nucleotides read TGTGCCAGCAGCCATAATGAGCAGTTCTTC. Using reference TRBV28 and TRBJ2-1 for the parts outside the CDR3, the full variable domain is DVKVTQSSRYLVKRTGEKVFLECVQDMDHENMFWYRQDPGLGLRLIYFSYDVKMKEKGDIPEGYSVSREKKERFSLILESASTNQTSMYLCASSHNEQFFGPGTRLTVL.

The rearrangement links TRBV10-3 to TRBJ1-4, with 8 bases lining up with TRBD1. The J segment lost 7 bases and the V segment lost 0 bases, leaving 7 bases of the junction unmatched. The CDR3 sequence is 16 residues long. Germline V CDR1 and CDR2: ENHRY, SYGVKD. The CDR3 bases are TGTGCCATCAGTGAGTCAGGGCAGGGGGCGAGTGAAAAACTGTTTTTT. Protein sequence: CAISESGQGASEKLFF.

The rearrangement uses TRBV7-9 and TRBJ1-2; 7 bases fit TRBD1. Germline lookup yields CDR1 SEHNR and CDR2 FQNEAQ (reference sequence). Trimming took 3 bases from V and 8 from J; bases not matched to a gene: 6. This CDR3 spans 13 amino acids. CDR3 sequence: CASSFGQARGYTF. The DNA of the CDR3 is TGTGCCAGCAGCTTTGGACAGGCCCGCGGCTACACCTTC.

The V gene is TRBV6-2 or TRBV6-3, the J gene TRBJ2-5; 7 bases are shared with TRBD2. The V and J ends lost 4 bases and 5 bases, in that order; junction bases with no gene match: 4. The CDR3 spans 13 residues. CDR1 and CDR2 from the germline V gene are MNHEY and SVGEGT. CDR3 loop: CASSFGGSETQYF. DNA of the CDR3: TGTGCCAGCAGTTTTGGCGGGAGTGAGACCCAGTACTTC.

This clone was observed once. This chain joins TRBV7-2 and TRBJ1-4; D unclear. V lost 1 base to trimming and J lost 4 bases, with 13 bases between them. Per the germline V gene, CDR1 is SGHTA and CDR2 is FQGNSA. The CDR3 extends over 16 amino acids. The CDR3 reads CASSLDPGLGNEKLFF. The CDR3 nucleotides read TGTGCCAGCAGCTTAGATCCAGGCTTGGGTAATGAAAAACTGTTTTTT.

This chain uses TRBV19 with TRBJ2-3; 8 bases are a match to TRBD2. V gave up 2 bases and J gave up 1 base; unmatched junction bases: 2. Germline V lookup: CDR1 LNHDA, CDR2 SQIVND (reference sequence). This CDR3 is 15 amino acids long. CDR3 residues: CASSISGSGTDTQYF. The CDR3 coding sequence is TGTGCCAGTAGTATAAGCGGGAGTGGCACAGATACGCAGTATTTT.

The sample holds a few counts of this clone. V is TRBV19 and J is TRBJ1-5; TRBD1 agrees at 8 bases. The J segment lost 4 bases and the V segment lost 5 bases, leaving 10 bases of the junction unmatched. Germline CDR1 LNHDA, CDR2 SQIVND (reference sequence). The CDR3 extends over 16 amino acids. The CDR3 reads CASSLDGQGRNQPQHF. The CDR3 DNA sequence: TGTGCCAGTAGTCTCGACGGACAGGGACGGAATCAGCCCCAGCATTTT.

V gene TRBV5-8 combines with J gene TRBJ1-3; maybe TRBD1 (5 bases). V was pared by 4 bases and J by 0 bases, with 11 bases between. Germline values: CDR1 SGHTS, CDR2 YDEGEE. CDR3 length equals 15 residues. CDR3 nucleotide sequence: TGTGCCAGCAGCCCCGGACAAGACTCTGGAAACACCATATATTTT. It specifies CASSPGQDSGNTIYF.

The rearrangement joins TRBV13 to TRBJ1-1, with TRBD1 as a possible D gene (5 bases). This CDR3 has 14 residues. Germline lookup yields CDR1 PRHDT and CDR2 FYEKMQ (reference sequence). With 2 bases removed from V and 0 bases from J, the gap between germline ends came to 7 bases. CDR3 bases: TGTGCCAGCAGCTTAAGACAGATGAACACTGAAGCTTTCTTT. This encodes CASSLRQMNTEAFF.

Here the CDR3 reads CAIKTSGTGAYEQYF. Written as DNA, the CDR3 is TGTGCCATCAAAACGTCCGGGACAGGAGCCTACGAGCAGTACTTC. V usage is TRBV10-3 and J usage is TRBJ2-7; 8 bases match TRBD1. The CDR3 runs 15 residues. Germline loops: CDR1 ENHRY, CDR2 SYGVKD. V lost 7 bases, J lost 2 bases, and 10 bases stayed unmatched.

The chain carries TRBV5-1 and TRBJ2-7, with 11 bases matching TRBD2. The CDR3 contains 17 residues. After removal of 3 bases from V and 7 bases from J, the junction contained 15 bases not matched to a gene. CDR1 is SGHRS, CDR2 YFSETQ, per germline. The CDR3 coding sequence is TGCGCCAGCAGCTATGGTGGATCCGGGACTAGCGGAATGGAGCAGTACTTC. This codes for CASSYGGSGTSGMEQYF.

This chain links TRBV28 with TRBJ1-6; D unclear. The V end lost 4 bases, the J end lost 2 bases, and 15 bases lay between the germline ends. CDR1 and CDR2 (germline): MDHEN, SYDVKM. The CDR3 has 17 amino acids. CDR3 region: CASSSPTLRTYNSPLHF. CDR3 coding DNA: TGTGCCAGCAGTTCACCGACACTCCGGACCTATAATTCACCCCTCCACTTT. Together with reference TRBV28 and TRBJ1-6, the CDR3 gives the full variable domain: DVKVTQSSRYLVKRTGEKVFLECVQDMDHENMFWYRQDPGLGLRLIYFSYDVKMKEKGDIPEGYSVSREKKERFSLILESASTNQTSMYLCASSSPTLRTYNSPLHFGNGTRLTVT.

The V gene is TRBV5-1, the J gene TRBJ2-7, with D tentatively TRBD1 (5 bases). V lost 0 bases to trimming and J lost 2 bases, with 18 bases between them. Germline V gene data show CDR1 as SGHRS and CDR2 as YFSETQ. This CDR3 is built from 17 residues. The CDR3 is CASSLAMAAAGTYEQYF. In DNA, the CDR3 is TGCGCCAGCAGCTTGGCCATGGCCGCCGCAGGGACCTACGAGCAGTACTTC.

The chain has TRBV6-5 and TRBJ2-3, with 9 nucleotides matching TRBD2. The germline gives CDR1 MNHEY, CDR2 SVGAGI. The J segment lost 4 bases and the V segment lost 6 bases, leaving 5 bases of the junction unmatched. CDR3 length: 14 amino acids. This CDR3 is CASRGSGGPDTQYF. The CDR3 DNA reads TGTGCCAGCAGGGGTAGCGGGGGCCCAGATACGCAGTATTTT.

The chain combines TRBV30 with TRBJ1-1; TRBD1 might be the D (5 bases). Germline V gene sequence: CDR1 GTSNPN, CDR2 SVGIG (reference sequence). Trimming pared 0 bases from V and 4 bases from J, leaving 9 bases between. The CDR3 sequence is 13 residues long. The CDR3 sequence: CAWSVGGGTEAFF. The DNA of the CDR3 is TGTGCCTGGAGTGTGGGGGGGGGCACTGAAGCTTTCTTT.

V and J are TRBV6-6 and TRBJ2-3; possible D gene TRBD2, 5 bases. The CDR3 is 16 residues long. The V end lost 6 bases, the J end lost 0 bases, and 16 bases lay between the germline ends. Germline CDR1 MNHNY, CDR2 SVGAGI (reference sequence). Here the CDR3 reads CASSPFGPGSTDTQYF. CDR3 sequence (DNA): TGTGCCAGCAGCCCCTTTGGGCCGGGAAGCACAGATACGCAGTATTTT.

The rearrangement uses TRBV13 and TRBJ2-1; 10 positions match TRBD2. Unmatched junction bases numbered 7, after V lost 0 bases and J lost 5 bases. This CDR3 is 17 amino acids long. In germline, CDR1 is PRHDT, CDR2 FYEKMQ (reference sequence). The CDR3 DNA follows: TGTGCCAGCAGCTTAGGCCCTAGCGGGAGAATAGACAATGAGCAGTTCTTC. Translation gives CASSLGPSGRIDNEQFF. Variable domain in full (rest from reference TRBV13 and TRBJ2-1): AAGVIQSPRHLIKEKRETATLKCYPIPRHDTVYWYQQGPGQDPQFLISFYEKMQSDKGSIPDRFSAQQFSDYHSELNMSSLELGDSALYFCASSLGPSGRIDNEQFFGPGTRLTVL.

The chain has TRBV20-1 and TRBJ2-7; weak D call: TRBD2 (6 bases). This CDR3 spans 11 amino acids. The germline V gene has CDR1 DFQATT and CDR2 SNEGSKA (reference sequence). With 6 bases removed from V and 7 bases from J, the gap between germline ends came to 13 bases. CDR3 amino acids: CSAQGTQEQYF. The CDR3 region has the DNA TGCAGTGCCCAAGGGACTCAGGAGCAGTACTTC.

This clone came up a few times. The chain uses TRBV7-9 and TRBJ2-7, with a tentative D call TRBD2 (5 bases). The V gene lost 5 bases and the J gene lost 4 bases, with 12 bases spanning the gap. The CDR3 extends over 13 amino acids. CDR1 is SEHNR and CDR2 is FQNEAQ in the germline V gene (reference sequence). CDR3 nucleotide sequence: TGTGCCAGCAGCCAGCGCACTAGTTACGAGCAGTACTTC. Its protein is CASSQRTSYEQYF.

The rearrangement uses TRBV10-2 and TRBJ2-7; TRBD2 matches 8 bases. J lost 1 base, V lost 3 bases, and 8 bases had no gene match. Per germline, CDR1 WSHSY and CDR2 SAAADI. The CDR3 length is 16 residues. The DNA of the CDR3 is TGCGCCAGCAGTGATTCCGGGGGGGGGCTTTCCTACGAGCAGTACTTC. Its translation: CASSDSGGGLSYEQYF.

This sequence joins TRBV10-3 and TRBJ2-3; D not certain. The germline V gene has CDR1 ENHRY and CDR2 SYGVKD. The CDR3 is made up of 14 amino acids. V shed 4 bases and J shed 3 bases, with 11 bases lying between them. This CDR3 reads CAISANSLTDTQYF. CDR3 nucleotide sequence: TGTGCCATCAGTGCGAACAGCTTAACAGATACGCAGTATTTT.

V usage is TRBV28 and J usage is TRBJ1-1; no definite D call. Germline V gives CDR1 MDHEN, CDR2 SYDVKM. Trimming left V 2 bases short and J 1 base short, with 5 bases between. The CDR3 totals 13 residues. The CDR3 here is CASSLGGNTEAFF. The DNA of the CDR3 is TGTGCCAGCAGTTTAGGAGGGAACACTGAAGCTTTCTTT.

V and J are TRBV19 and TRBJ1-1; D is perhaps TRBD1 (6 bases). Per germline, CDR1 LNHDA and CDR2 SQIVND (reference sequence). CDR3 length: 13 amino acids. Trimming stripped 6 bases from V and 4 bases from J, with 12 bases between. CDR3 in amino acids: CASSETGFTEAFF. In nucleotides, the CDR3 is TGTGCCAGTAGCGAAACAGGGTTCACTGAAGCTTTCTTT.